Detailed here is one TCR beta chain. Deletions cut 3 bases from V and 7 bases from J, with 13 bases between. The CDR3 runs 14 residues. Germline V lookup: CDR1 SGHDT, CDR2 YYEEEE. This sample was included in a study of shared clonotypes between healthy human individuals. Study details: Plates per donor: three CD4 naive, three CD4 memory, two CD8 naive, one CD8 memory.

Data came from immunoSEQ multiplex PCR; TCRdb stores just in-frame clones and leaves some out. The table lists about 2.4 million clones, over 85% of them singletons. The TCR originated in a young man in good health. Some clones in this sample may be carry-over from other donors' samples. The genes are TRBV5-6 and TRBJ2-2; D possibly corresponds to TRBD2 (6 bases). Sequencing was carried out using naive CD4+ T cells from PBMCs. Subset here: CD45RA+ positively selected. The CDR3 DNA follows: TGTGCCAGCAGCTCCCATGCGGGAATCGGGGAGCTGTTTTTT. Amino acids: CASSSHAGIGELFF.